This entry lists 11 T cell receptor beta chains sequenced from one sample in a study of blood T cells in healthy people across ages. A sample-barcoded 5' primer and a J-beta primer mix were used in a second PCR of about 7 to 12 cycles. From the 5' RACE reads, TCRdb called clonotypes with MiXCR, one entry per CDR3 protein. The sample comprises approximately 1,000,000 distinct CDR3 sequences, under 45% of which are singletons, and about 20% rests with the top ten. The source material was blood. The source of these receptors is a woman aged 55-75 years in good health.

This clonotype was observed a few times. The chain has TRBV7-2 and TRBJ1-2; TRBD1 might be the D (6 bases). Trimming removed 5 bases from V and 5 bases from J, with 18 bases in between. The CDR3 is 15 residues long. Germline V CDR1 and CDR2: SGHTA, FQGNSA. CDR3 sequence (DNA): TGTGCCAGCAGCCCCGGCCCGGGACAACCATATGGCTACACCTTC. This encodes CASSPGPGQPYGYTF. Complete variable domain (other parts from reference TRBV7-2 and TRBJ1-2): GAGVSQSPSNKVTEKGKDVELRCDPISGHTALYWYRQSLGQGLEFLIYFQGNSAPDKSGLPSDRFSAERTGGSVSTLTIQRTQQEDSAVYLCASSPGPGQPYGYTFGSGTRLTVV.

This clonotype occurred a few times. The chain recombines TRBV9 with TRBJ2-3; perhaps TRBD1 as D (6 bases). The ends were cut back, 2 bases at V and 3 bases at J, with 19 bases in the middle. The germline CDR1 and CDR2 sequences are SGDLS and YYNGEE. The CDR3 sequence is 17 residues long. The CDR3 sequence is CASSVIPTGLTTDTQYF. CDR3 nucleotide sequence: TGTGCCAGCAGCGTGATTCCGACAGGTCTGACAACAGATACGCAGTATTTT.

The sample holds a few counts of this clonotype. The CDR3 DNA follows: TGCGCCAGCGGCCTCGGGACTCTTCAACCCTACGAGCAGTACTTC. It encodes CASGLGTLQPYEQYF. The chain recombines TRBV5-1 with TRBJ2-7, with D perhaps TRBD2 (6 bases). The germline V gene encodes CDR1 SGHRS and CDR2 YFSETQ. The V end was cut by 7 bases, the J end by 2 bases, with 19 bases between. CDR3 length: 15 residues.

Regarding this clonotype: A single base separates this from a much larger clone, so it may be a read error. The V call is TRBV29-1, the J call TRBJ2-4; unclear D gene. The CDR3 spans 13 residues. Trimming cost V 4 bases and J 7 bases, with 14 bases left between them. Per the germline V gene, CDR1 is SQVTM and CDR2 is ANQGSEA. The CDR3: CSVAVGPANIQYF. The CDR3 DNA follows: TGCAGCGTTGCCGTCGGGCCAGCGAACATTCAGTACTTC. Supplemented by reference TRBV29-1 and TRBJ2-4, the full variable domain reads SAVISQKPSRDICQRGTSLTIQCQVDSQVTMMFWYRQQPGQSLTLIATANQGSEATYESGFVIDKFPISRPNLTFSTLTVSNMSPEDSSIYLCSVAVGPANIQYFGAGTRLSVL.

The DNA of the CDR3 is TGTGCCAGCAGCCCTAACCCAGCGGGTTACAATGAGCAGTTCTTC. Protein product: CASSPNPAGYNEQFF. J is TRBJ2-1 and V is TRBV27, with D possibly matching TRBD2 (6 bases). V lost 6 bases to trimming and J lost 4 bases, with 16 bases between them. The CDR3 has 15 residues. Looked up from germline, CDR1 is MNHEY and CDR2 is SMNVEV (reference sequence).

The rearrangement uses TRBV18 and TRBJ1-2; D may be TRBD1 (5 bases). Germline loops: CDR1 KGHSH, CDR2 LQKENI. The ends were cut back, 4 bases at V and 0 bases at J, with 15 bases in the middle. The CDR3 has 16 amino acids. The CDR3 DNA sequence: TGTGCCAGCTCACTTGCTGACAGAGGCTCTAACTATGGCTACACCTTC. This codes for CASSLADRGSNYGYTF. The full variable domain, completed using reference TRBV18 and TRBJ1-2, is NAGVMQNPRHLVRRRGQEARLRCSPMKGHSHVYWYRQLPEEGLKFMVYLQKENIIDESGMPKERFSAEFPKEGPSILRIQQVVRGDSAAYFCASSLADRGSNYGYTFGSGTRLTVV.

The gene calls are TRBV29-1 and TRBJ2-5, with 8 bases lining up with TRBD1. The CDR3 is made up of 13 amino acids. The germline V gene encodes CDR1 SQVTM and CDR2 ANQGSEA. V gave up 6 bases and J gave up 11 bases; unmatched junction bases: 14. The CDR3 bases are TGCAGCGTCGTGGGACAGGTGACTCCTGAGCAGTACTTC. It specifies CSVVGQVTPEQYF.

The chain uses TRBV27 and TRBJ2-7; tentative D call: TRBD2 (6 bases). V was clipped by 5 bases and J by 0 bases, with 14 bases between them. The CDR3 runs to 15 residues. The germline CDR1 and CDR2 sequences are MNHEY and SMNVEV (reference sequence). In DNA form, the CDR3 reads TGTGCCAGCAGTCCCTCTAGCGATCCCTCCTACGAGCAGTACTTC. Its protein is CASSPSSDPSYEQYF.

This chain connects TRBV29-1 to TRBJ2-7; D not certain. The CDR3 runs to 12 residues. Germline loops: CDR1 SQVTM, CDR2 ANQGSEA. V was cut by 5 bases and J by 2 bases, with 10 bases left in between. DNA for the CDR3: TGCAGCGTTCGCCTTGGCCCCTACGAGCAGTACTTC. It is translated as CSVRLGPYEQYF.

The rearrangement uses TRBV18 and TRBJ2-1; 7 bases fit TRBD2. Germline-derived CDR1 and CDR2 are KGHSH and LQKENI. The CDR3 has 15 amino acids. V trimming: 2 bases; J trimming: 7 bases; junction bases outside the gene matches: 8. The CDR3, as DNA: TGTGCCAGCTCACCAGCGGGAGCCCTCAAGAATGAGCAGTTCTTC. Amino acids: CASSPAGALKNEQFF.

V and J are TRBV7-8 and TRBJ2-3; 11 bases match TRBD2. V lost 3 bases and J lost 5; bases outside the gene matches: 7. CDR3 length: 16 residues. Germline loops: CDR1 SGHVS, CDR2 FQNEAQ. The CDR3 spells CASSFPVAGGQDTQYF. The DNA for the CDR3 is TGTGCCAGCAGCTTTCCCGTAGCGGGAGGGCAAGATACGCAGTATTTT.